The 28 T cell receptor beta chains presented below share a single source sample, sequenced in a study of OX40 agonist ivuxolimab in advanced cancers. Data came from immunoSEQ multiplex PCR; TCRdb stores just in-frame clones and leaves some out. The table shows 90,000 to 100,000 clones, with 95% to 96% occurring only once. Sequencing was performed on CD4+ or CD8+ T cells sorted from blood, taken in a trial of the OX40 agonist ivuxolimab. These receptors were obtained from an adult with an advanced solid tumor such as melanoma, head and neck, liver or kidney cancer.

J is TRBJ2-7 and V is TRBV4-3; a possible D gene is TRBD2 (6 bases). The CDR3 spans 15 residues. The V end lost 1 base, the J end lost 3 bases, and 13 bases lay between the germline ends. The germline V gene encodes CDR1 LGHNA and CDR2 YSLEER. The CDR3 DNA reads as TGCGCCAGCAGCCAAGGTAGCGGCGATTTCTACGAGCAGTACTTC. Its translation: CASSQGSGDFYEQYF.

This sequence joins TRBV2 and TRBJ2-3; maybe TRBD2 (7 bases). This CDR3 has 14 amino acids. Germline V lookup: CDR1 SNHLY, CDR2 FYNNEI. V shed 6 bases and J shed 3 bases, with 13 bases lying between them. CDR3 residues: CASRDGGQTDTQYF. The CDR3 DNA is TGTGCCAGCAGGGACGGGGGGCAGACAGATACGCAGTATTTT.

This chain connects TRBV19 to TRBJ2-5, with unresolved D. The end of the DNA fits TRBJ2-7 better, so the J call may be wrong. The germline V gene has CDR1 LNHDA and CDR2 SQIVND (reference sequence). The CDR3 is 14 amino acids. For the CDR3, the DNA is TGTGCCAGTAGTACCGCAGGTGGCTCCTACGAGCAGTACTTC. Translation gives CASSTAGGSYEQYF.

The CDR3 sequence: CASSFPRTGGKGTNEKLFF. In nucleotides, the CDR3 is TGTGCCAGCAGCTTTCCTAGAACAGGGGGCAAAGGAACTAATGAAAAACTGTTTTTT. The chain combines TRBV7-9 with TRBJ1-4; 9 nucleotides align to TRBD1. The CDR3 spans 19 residues. The J segment lost 1 base and the V segment lost 3 bases, leaving 12 bases of the junction unmatched. The V gene's germline CDR1 is SEHNR and CDR2 FQNEAQ (reference sequence).

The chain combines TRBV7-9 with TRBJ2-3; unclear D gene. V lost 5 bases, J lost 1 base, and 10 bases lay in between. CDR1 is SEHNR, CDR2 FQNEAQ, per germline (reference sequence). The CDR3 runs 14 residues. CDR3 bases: TGTGCCAGCAGCGGGCCACCTCGCACAGATACGCAGTATTTT. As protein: CASSGPPRTDTQYF.

Written as DNA, the CDR3 is TGCGCCAGCAGCCAAGACGCGTCTCCCACCGAGCAGTACTTC. Translating it yields CASSQDASPTEQYF. The chain couples TRBV4-3 to TRBJ2-7; D uncertain. CDR3 length equals 14 residues. V lost 0 bases to trimming and J lost 6 bases, with 12 bases between them. CDR1 is LGHNA and CDR2 is YSLEER in the germline V gene.

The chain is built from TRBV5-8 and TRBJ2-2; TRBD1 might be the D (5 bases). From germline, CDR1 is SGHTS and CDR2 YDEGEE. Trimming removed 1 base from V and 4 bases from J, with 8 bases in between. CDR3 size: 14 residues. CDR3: CASSLSQGTGELFF. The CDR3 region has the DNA TGTGCCAGCAGCTTGTCTCAGGGCACCGGGGAGCTGTTTTTT.

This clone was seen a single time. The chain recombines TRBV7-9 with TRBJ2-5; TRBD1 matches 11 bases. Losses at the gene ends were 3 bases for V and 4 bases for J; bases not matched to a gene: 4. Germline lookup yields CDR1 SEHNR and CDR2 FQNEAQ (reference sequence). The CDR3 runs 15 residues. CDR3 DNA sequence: TGTGCCAGCAGCTTCGTGGGGACAGGGGGAGAGACCCAGTACTTC. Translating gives CASSFVGTGGETQYF.

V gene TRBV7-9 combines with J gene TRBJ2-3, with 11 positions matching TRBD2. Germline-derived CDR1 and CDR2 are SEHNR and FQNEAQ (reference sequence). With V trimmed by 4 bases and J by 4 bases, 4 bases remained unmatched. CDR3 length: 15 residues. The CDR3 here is CASSSLAGVSDTQYF. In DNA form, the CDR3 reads TGTGCCAGCAGCTCACTAGCGGGAGTTTCAGATACGCAGTATTTT.

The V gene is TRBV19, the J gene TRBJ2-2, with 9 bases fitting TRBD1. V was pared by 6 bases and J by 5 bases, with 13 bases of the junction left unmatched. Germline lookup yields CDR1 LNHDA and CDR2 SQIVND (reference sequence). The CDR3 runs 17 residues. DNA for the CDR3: TGTGCCAGTAGCACCTCGGGACAGGGTGCGGTAACCGGGGAGCTGTTTTTT. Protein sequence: CASSTSGQGAVTGELFF.

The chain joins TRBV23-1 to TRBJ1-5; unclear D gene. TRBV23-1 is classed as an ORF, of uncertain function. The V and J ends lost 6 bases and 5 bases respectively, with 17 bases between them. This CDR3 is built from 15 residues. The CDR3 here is CASSLAVPTYQPQHF. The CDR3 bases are TGCGCCAGCAGCCTCGCCGTCCCCACTTATCAGCCCCAGCATTTT.

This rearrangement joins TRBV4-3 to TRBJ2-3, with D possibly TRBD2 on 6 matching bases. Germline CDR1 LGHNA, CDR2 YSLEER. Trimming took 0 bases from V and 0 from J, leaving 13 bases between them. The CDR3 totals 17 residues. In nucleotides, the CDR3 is TGCGCCAGCAGCCAAGAGAAAGCGGGTTCTAGCACAGATACGCAGTATTTT. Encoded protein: CASSQEKAGSSTDTQYF.

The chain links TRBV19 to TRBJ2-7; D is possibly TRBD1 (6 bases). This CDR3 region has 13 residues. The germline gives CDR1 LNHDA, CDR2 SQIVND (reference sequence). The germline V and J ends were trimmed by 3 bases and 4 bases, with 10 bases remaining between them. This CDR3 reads CASSISRGYEQYF. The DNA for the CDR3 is TGTGCCAGTAGTATTAGCAGGGGTTACGAGCAGTACTTC. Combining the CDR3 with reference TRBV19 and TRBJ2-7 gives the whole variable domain DGGITQSPKYLFRKEGQNVTLSCEQNLNHDAMYWYRQDPGQGLRLIYYSQIVNDFQKGDIAEGYSVSREKKESFPLTVTSAQKNPTAFYLCASSISRGYEQYFGPGTRLTVT.

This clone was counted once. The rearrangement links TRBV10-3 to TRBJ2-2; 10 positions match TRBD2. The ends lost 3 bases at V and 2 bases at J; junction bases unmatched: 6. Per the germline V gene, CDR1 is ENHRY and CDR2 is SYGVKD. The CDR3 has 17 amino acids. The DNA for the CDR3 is TGTGCCATCAGTGAACCCGGACTAGCGGTCAACACCGGGGAGCTGTTTTTT. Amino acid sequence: CAISEPGLAVNTGELFF.

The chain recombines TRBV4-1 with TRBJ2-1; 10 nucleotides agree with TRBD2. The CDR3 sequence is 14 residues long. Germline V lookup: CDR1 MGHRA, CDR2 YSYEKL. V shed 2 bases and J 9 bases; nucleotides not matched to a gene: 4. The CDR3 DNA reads TGCGCCAGCAGCCAAAGGCTAGCGGGGGTTGAGCAGTTCTTC. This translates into CASSQRLAGVEQFF.

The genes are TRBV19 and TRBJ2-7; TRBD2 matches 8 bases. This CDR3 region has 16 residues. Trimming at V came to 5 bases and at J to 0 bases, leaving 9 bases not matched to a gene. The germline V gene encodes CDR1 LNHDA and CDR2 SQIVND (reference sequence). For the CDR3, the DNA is TGTGCCAGTAGTCCGCGGACTAGCCTTAGCTCCTACGAGCAGTACTTC. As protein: CASSPRTSLSSYEQYF. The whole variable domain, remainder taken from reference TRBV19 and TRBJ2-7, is DGGITQSPKYLFRKEGQNVTLSCEQNLNHDAMYWYRQDPGQGLRLIYYSQIVNDFQKGDIAEGYSVSREKKESFPLTVTSAQKNPTAFYLCASSPRTSLSSYEQYFGPGTRLTVT.

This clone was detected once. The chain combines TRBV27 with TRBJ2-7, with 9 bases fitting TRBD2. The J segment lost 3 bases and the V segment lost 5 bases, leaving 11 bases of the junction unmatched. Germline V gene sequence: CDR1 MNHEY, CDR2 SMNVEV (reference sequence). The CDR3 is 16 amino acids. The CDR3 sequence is CASSPLSSGANYEQYF. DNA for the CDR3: TGTGCCAGCAGTCCCCTCTCTAGCGGGGCCAACTACGAGCAGTACTTC.

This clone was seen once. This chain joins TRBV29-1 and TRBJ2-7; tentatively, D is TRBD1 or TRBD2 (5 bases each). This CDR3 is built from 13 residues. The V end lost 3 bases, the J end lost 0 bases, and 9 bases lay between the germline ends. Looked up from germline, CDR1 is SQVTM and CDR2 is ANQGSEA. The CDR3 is CSVERDGSYEQYF. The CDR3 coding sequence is TGCAGCGTTGAGAGGGACGGCTCCTACGAGCAGTACTTC.

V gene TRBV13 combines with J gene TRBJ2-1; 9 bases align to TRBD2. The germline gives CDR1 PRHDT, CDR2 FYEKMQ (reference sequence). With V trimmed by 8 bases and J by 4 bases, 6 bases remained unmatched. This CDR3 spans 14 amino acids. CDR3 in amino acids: CASGGRAGYNEQFF. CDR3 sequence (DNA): TGTGCCAGCGGCGGGAGGGCGGGGTACAATGAGCAGTTCTTC.

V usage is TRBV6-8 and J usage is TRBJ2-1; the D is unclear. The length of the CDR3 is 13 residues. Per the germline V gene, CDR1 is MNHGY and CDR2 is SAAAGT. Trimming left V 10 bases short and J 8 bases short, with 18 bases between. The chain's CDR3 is CANQTVWSDEQFF. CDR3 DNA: TGTGCCAACCAGACCGTTTGGAGTGATGAGCAGTTCTTC.

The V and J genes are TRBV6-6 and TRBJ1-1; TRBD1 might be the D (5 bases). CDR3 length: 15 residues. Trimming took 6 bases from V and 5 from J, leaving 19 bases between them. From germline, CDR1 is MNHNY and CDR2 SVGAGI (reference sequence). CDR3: CASRPGMGGGTEAFF. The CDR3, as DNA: TGTGCCAGCAGACCCGGCATGGGGGGAGGAACTGAAGCTTTCTTT.

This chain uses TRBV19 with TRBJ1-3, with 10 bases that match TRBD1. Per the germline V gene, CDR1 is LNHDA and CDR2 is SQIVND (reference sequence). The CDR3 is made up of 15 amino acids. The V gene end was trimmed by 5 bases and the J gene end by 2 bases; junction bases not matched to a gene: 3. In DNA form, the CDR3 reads TGTGCCAGTAGTTTCGGGACAGGGGCTGGAAACACCATATATTTT. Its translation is CASSFGTGAGNTIYF.

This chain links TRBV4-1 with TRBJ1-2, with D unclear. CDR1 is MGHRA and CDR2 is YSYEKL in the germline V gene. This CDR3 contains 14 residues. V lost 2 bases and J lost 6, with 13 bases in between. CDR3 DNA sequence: TGCGCCAGCAGCCAAAAAAGCGCGGGGAATGGCTACACCTTC. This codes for CASSQKSAGNGYTF.

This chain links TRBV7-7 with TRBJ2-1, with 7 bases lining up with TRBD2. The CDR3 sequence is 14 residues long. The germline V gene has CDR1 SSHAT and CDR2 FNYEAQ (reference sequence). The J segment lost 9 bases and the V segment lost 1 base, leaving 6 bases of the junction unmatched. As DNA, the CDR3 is TGTGCCAGCAGCTTAGGAGGCGGGAGCGGTGAGCAGTTCTTC. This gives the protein CASSLGGGSGEQFF.

CDR3 sequence (DNA): TGTGCCAGCAGCAAATTCGGGGGGGCCCCCGGGGAGCTGTTTTTT. Encoded protein: CASSKFGGAPGELFF. V gene TRBV21-1 combines with J gene TRBJ2-2; the D call TRBD2 from the table was never checked on the DNA. TRBV21-1 is reported as a pseudogene. This CDR3 has 15 residues.

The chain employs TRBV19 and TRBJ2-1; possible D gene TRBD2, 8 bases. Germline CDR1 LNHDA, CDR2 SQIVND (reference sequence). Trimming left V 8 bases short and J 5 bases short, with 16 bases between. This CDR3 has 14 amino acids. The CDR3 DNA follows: TGTGCCAGTTCCCCGGGAGGGGGCCACAATGAGCAGTTCTTC. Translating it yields CASSPGGGHNEQFF.

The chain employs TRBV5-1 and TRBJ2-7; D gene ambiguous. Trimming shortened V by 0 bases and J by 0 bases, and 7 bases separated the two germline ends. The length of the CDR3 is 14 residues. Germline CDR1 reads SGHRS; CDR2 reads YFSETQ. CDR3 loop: CASSLDSYSYEQYF. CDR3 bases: TGCGCCAGCAGCTTGGACAGCTACTCCTACGAGCAGTACTTC. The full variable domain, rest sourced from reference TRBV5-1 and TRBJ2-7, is KAGVTQTPRYLIKTRGQQVTLSCSPISGHRSVSWYQQTPGQGLQFLFEYFSETQRNKGNFPGRFSGRQFSNSRSEMNVSTLELGDSALYLCASSLDSYSYEQYFGPGTRLTVT.

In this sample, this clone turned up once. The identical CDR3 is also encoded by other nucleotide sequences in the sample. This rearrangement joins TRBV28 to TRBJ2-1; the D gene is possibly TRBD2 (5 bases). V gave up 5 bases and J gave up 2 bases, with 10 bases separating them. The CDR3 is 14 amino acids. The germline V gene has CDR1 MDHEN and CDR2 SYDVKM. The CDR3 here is CASSPRDTYNEQFF. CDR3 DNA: TGTGCCAGCAGTCCTCGGGATACCTACAATGAGCAGTTCTTC.